The entry below describes one T cell receptor beta chain. Its antigen is as yet unknown. These data are taken from a study of cytomegalovirus exposure and HLA in healthy donors. Study results and limitations: For TCR beta chains, V- and J-gene trimming was later linked to a missense DCLRE1C variant. It has been reported that TCR beta sequences accurately predicted the HLA-A and HLA-B alleles of most subjects.

Trimming at V came to 4 bases and at J to 0 bases, leaving 8 bases not matched to a gene. The CDR3 sequence is 15 residues long. Germline CDR1 GTSNPN, CDR2 SVGIG (reference sequence). 13 Jbeta primers and 60 Vbeta primers were used for the PCR. The data were produced by immunoSEQ multiplex PCR, yet TCRdb's version contains in-frame clones alone and is incomplete. Among about 130,000 clones listed, 82% were seen once. The source material was PBMCs. The chain links TRBV30 to TRBJ2-7; the match to TRBD2 covers 8 bases. The source is a boy between 2 and 15 years old in good health and CMV-seronegative. The CDR3 protein is CAWTPSGHYSYEQYV. The DNA for the CDR3 is TGTGCCTGGACCCCTAGCGGGCACTACTCCTACGAGCAGTACGTC.